This T cell receptor (beta chain) appears in the sequencing data of a study of shared clonotypes between healthy human individuals (TCRdb year 2020). The study in broad terms: Three men and a couple of women, aged 18 to 49 years, made up the cohort. For each donor, three plates each were used for CD4 naive and CD4 memory, two plates were used for CD8 naive, and one plate was used for CD8 memory. To estimate repertoire size and how much clonotype sharing occurs between individuals, the study deeply sequenced the blood TCR repertoires of roughly 5 healthy adults. To increase sequencing depth and limit assay-specific biases, TCR repertoire library preparation and sequencing were carried out by different laboratories using diverse techniques. Leukapheresis yielded between about 0.85 and 10 billion PBMCs per donor. Beyond this particular receptor, the publication reports: Sharing across a few donors was observed for 5% to 6.5% of naive CD4, 3% to 3.5% of naive CD8, over 2% of memory CD4, and about 0.4% of memory CD8 clonotypes. Compared with non-shared clonotypes, the clonotypes found in all four sorted-subset donors had higher generation probabilities. Because the study included a small number of donors, the genetic and exposure-history diversity represented was limited. Incomplete sequencing was indicated by rarefaction of sorted-subset datasets, despite the large sequencing depth. Sampling was restricted to blood, and TCR repertoires in tissue are likely to differ from TCR repertoires in blood. Based on pairwise subsampling, the degree of clonotype sharing among donors was expected to be affected by sequencing depth. Larger estimated clonotype richness was generally found for naive subsets than for memory subsets.

Using the deep immunoSEQ assay, multiplex PCR amplified TCR CDR3 regions from genomic DNA. For each cell subset, the extracted genomic DNA was distributed evenly across all wells of several immunoSEQ 96-well plates, and each plate served as one replicate. Each replicate PCR for sorted subsets received 150 to 250 ng genomic DNA, equal to tens of thousands of T cell genomes. Purified libraries were quantified with a Qubit 3.0 fluorometer, sized on a Bioanalyzer 2100, and re-quantified with the KAPA Library Quantification kit. Each immunoSEQ 96-well plate was sequenced on its own single-read 150-cycle Illumina NextSeq 550 flow cell. Per the source publication's procedure: Because the immunoSEQ output held only junctional sequences and lacked quality scores, the filtering could not match the filtering applied to full-length reads. Sequences were annotated with PyIR, a Python wrapper for IgBLAST v1.9, using IMGT germline references to assign V/J genes and CDR3. Any read was removed if the V/J assignment was weak (E-value above 1e-6), the CDR3 was missing, or the read contained stop codons, out-of-frame junctions, or ambiguous translated residues. A V3J clonotype was defined by an identical inferred V gene, J gene, and CDR3 amino acid sequence. To compute the percentage overlap between repertoires, the number of shared unique clonotypes was divided by the size of the smaller repertoire. Richness of each repertoire was evaluated using RTK rarefaction, the Chao1 estimator, and Recon v2.1 estimates of unobserved clonotypes. Generation probabilities for all TCRbeta clonotypes obtained by the gDNA method from a few donors were computed using OLGA. Sourced from immuneACCESS, this table was stored by TCRdb with only in-frame sequences that have V and J called. A share of the clones is absent; for the studies checked, an unresolved V gene accounts for under half, and the remainder has no known explanation. V, J and clone size are taken as reported in that table, and D and trimming were inferred from the DNA itself. In all, the sample holds around 2.1 million clones, and around 95% of those were seen once. Of the sample, 0.1% to 0.15% is held by the ten largest clones.

Notes on this clone: The antigen it recognizes is unknown. One base away there is no much larger clone; base qualities are not given.

Healthy HIV-negative adults with no recently reported acute infections or vaccinations were included as donors. All donors were Caucasian adults living in Nashville, Tennessee, USA. CD4+ T cells were enriched by magnetic negative selection; naive cells were then positively selected on CD45RA, and the negative fraction formed the memory subset. After blood collection by leukapheresis, PBMCs were isolated using Ficoll-Histopaque density gradient centrifugation and then cryopreserved in the vapor phase of liquid nitrogen. Purity and quantity of every magnetically sorted T cell population were checked by analytical flow cytometry. Genomic DNA was isolated from each sorted fraction and quantified by UV absorbance on a Nanodrop 2000c. The CDR3 runs 15 amino acids, cysteine and phenylalanine included. The read is trimmed to its CDR3 DNA, 45 bases read in frame from base 1. V sheds 7 bases and J sheds 0 bases, leaving 13 bases between their ends. The germline V gene yields MNHEY for CDR1 and SVGAGI for CDR2.

The chain employs TRBV6-5 and TRBJ2-1, with TRBD1 perhaps the D gene, on 5 matching bases. This receptor was obtained from a man aged 18 to 29 in good health. Sequenced input: naive CD4+ T cells sorted from blood. This specimen's cell subset or site label, per the study, means: CD45RA+ positively selected. The CDR3 region has the sequence CASKIQESSYNEQFF. The base sequence is TGTGCCAGCAAGATACAGGAGAGCTCCTACAATGAGCAGTTCTTC.